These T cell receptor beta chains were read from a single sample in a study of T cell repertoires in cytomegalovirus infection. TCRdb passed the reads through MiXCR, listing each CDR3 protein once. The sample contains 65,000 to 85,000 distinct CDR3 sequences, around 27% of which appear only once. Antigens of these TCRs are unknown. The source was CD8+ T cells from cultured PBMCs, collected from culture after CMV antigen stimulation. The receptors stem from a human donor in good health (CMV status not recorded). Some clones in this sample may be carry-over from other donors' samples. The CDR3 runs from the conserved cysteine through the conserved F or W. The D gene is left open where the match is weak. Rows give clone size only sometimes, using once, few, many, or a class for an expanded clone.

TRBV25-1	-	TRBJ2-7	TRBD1	CASKNPLDREYF	TGTGCCAGCAAGAATCCATTGGACAGGGAGTACTTC
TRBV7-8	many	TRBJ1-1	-	CASSLDAGTTEAFF	TGTGCCAGCAGCTTAGACGCGGGAACAACTGAAGCTTTCTTT
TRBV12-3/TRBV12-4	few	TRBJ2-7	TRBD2	CASSLSSGGKVYEQYF	TGTGCCAGCAGTTTATCTAGCGGGGGAAAGGTGTACGAGCAGTACTTC
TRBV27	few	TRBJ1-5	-	CASSLSGYGQPQHF	TGTGCCAGCAGTTTATCAGGTTATGGACAGCCCCAGCATTTT
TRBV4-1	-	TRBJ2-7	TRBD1	CAGSQVPGQGAYEQYF	TGCGCCGGCAGCCAAGTTCCGGGACAGGGGGCCTACGAGCAGTACTTC
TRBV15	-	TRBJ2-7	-	CATSRGRDFSYEQYF	TGTGCCACCAGCAGAGGCCGGGACTTTTCCTACGAGCAGTACTTC
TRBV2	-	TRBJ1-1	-	CASREGSENTEAFF	TGTGCCAGCAGGGAGGGATCAGAAAACACTGAAGCTTTCTTT
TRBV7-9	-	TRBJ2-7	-	CASSLGMTYEQYF	TGTGCCAGCAGCTTGGGGATGACCTACGAGCAGTACTTC
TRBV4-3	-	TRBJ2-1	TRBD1	CASSQDTGTVSYNEQFF	TGCGCCAGCAGCCAAGATACTGGGACAGTATCCTACAATGAGCAGTTCTTC
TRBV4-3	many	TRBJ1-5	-	CASSQDSRTRNQPQHF	TGCGCCAGCAGCCAAGACAGTCGTACGAGAAATCAGCCCCAGCATTTT
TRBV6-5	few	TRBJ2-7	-	CASSYDRSYSYEQYF	TGTGCCAGCAGTTATGACAGATCCTATTCCTACGAGCAGTACTTC
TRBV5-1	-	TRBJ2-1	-	CAKRNEQFF	TGCGCCAAGAGGAATGAGCAGTTCTTC
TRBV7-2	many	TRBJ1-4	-	CASSPREKHNEKLFF	TGTGCCAGCAGCCCGCGTGAGAAGCATAATGAAAAACTGTTTTTT
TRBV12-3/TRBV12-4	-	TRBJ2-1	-	CASTPGGGTMYNEQFF	TGTGCCAGCACCCCCGGGGGCGGGACTATGTACAATGAGCAGTTCTTC
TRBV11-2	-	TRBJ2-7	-	CASSQLGGQPTYEQYF	TGTGCCAGCAGCCAACTCGGGGGACAGCCCACCTACGAGCAGTACTTC
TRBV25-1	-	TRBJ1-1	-	CASSDQRPIGQVNTEAFF	TGTGCCAGCAGTGACCAACGCCCCATAGGCCAGGTGAACACTGAAGCTTTCTTT
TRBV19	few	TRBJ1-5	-	CASTTTISSNQPQHF	TGTGCCAGTACCACAACGATTAGCAGCAATCAGCCCCAGCATTTT
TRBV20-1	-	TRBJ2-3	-	CSAAKMGAPDTQYF	TGCAGTGCTGCTAAAATGGGGGCACCAGATACGCAGTATTTT
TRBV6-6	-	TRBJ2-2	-	CASSYSGAVTGELFF	TGTGCCAGCAGTTACTCGGGGGCTGTCACCGGGGAGCTGTTTTTT
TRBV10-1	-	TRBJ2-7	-	CASSESSGGEQYF	TGCGCCAGCAGTGAGTCTAGCGGAGGAGAGCAGTACTTC
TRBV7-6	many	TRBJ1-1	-	CASSLAPFMNTEAFF	TGTGCCAGCAGCTTAGCGCCGTTCATGAACACTGAAGCTTTCTTT
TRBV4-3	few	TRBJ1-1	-	CASDQGIGTEAFF	TGCGCCAGCGACCAAGGAATAGGCACTGAAGCTTTCTTT
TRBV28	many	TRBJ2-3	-	CASSRDLPDTQYF	TGTGCCAGCAGCCGGGACCTTCCAGATACGCAGTATTTT
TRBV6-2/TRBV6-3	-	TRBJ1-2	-	CASSLVQAANYGYTF	TGTGCCAGCAGCCTGGTCCAGGCTGCTAACTATGGCTACACCTTC
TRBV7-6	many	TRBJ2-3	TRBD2	CASSSTAGGYTDTQYF	TGTGCCAGCAGCTCCACCGCGGGGGGGTACACAGATACGCAGTATTTT
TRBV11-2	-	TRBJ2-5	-	CASTARRMPRKGQYF	TGTGCCAGCACCGCCCGACGGATGCCAAGAAAGGGCCAGTACTTC
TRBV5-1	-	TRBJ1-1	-	CASTGIETEAFF	TGCGCCAGCACAGGGATAGAAACTGAAGCTTTCTTT
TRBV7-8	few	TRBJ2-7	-	CASSSPGTPYEQYF	TGTGCCAGCAGCTCACCCGGGACACCCTACGAGCAGTACTTC
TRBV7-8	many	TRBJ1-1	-	CASSHEGLGTEAFF	TGTGCCAGCAGCCACGAAGGGCTCGGCACTGAAGCTTTCTTT
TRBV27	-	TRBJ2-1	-	CASSEHEQFF	TGTGCCAGCAGTGAGCATGAGCAGTTCTTC
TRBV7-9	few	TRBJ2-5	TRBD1	CASSLPGQAQETQYF	TGTGCCAGCAGCTTACCGGGACAGGCGCAAGAGACCCAGTACTTC
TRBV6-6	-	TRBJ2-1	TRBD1	CASSVGQGAYNEQFF	TGTGCCAGCAGTGTGGGACAGGGGGCCTACAATGAGCAGTTCTTC
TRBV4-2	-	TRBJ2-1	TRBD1	CASSQPLQGDEQFF	TGTGCCAGCAGCCAACCTCTCCAGGGGGATGAGCAGTTCTTC
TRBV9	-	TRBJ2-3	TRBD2	CASDSGLADTDTQYF	TGTGCCAGCGACTCGGGACTAGCGGACACAGATACGCAGTATTTT
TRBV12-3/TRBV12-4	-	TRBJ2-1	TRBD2	CASSRPGLAVNEQFF	TGTGCCAGCAGCCGCCCGGGACTAGCGGTAAATGAGCAGTTCTTC